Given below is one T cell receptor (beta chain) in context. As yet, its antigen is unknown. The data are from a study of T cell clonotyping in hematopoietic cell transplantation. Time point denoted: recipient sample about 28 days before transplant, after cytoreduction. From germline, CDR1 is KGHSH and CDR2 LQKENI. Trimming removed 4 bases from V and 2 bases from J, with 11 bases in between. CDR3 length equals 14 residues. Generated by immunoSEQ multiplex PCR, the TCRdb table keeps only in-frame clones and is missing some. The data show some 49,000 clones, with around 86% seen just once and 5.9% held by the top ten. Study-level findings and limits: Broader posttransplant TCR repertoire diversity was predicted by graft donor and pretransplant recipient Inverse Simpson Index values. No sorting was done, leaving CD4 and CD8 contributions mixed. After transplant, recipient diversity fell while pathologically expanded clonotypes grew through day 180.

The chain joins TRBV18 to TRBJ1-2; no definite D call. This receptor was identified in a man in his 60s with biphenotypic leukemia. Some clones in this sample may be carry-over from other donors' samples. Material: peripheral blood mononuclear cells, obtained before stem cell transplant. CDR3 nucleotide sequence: TGTGCCAGCTCACTTGCAGGCACCAACTATGGCTACACCTTC. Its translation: CASSLAGTNYGYTF.